This TCR beta chain was retrieved from a study of T cell changes during pregnancy in multiple sclerosis (dated 2019 in TCRdb). About the full investigation: The study examined how the T cell repertoire changed over the course of pregnancy in women with multiple sclerosis.

The library relied on the immunoSEQ multiplex PCR assay. Sourced from immuneACCESS, this table was stored by TCRdb with only in-frame sequences that have V and J called. A share of the clones is absent; for the studies checked, an unresolved V gene accounts for under half, and the remainder has no known explanation. The sample table records some 57,000 clones; approximately 90% of these occur just once. Approximately 0.91% of the sample is held by the ten biggest clonotypes. Reading from cysteine to phenylalanine, the CDR3 counts 13 amino acids. Only the CDR3 DNA stays, 39 bases, in frame from base 1. V lost 6 bases and J lost 5 bases; the stretch between them is 13 bases long. As encoded in the germline V gene, CDR1 is ENHRY while CDR2 is SYGVKD. About this clone itself: What this receptor recognizes is not known. No much larger clone is present one base from it, and per-base qualities are unavailable.

The chain is made from TRBV10-3 and TRBJ2-5; D gene: possibly TRBD2, on 5 matching bases. This receptor was taken from a female donor in good health, enrolled as a control in a pregnancy study. The sample was peripheral blood, taken in the first trimester of pregnancy. The CDR3 region has the sequence CAISAGATETQYF. Here is the DNA: TGTGCCATCAGCGCGGGTGCTACGGAGACCCAGTACTTC.